The 11 T cell receptor beta chains listed next were all sequenced from one sample in a study of cytomegalovirus exposure and HLA in healthy donors. The PCR used 60 Vbeta and 13 Jbeta primers. Method: immunoSEQ multiplex PCR; TCRdb's copy keeps in-frame clones and lacks some. The sample shows roughly 170,000 clones, about 79% of them seen only once. Sequencing input: PBMCs. The source is a girl aged 2-10 years in good health and CMV-seropositive.

The chain is built from TRBV6-6 and TRBJ1-2; no reliable D call. The CDR3 sequence is 14 residues long. Trimming took off 2 bases at V and 2 bases at J, with 9 bases between the two ends. Germline CDR1 reads MNHNY; CDR2 reads SVGAGI (reference sequence). CDR3 DNA: TGTGCCAGCAGTTACACCCTTCTAAACTATGGCTACACCTTC. Protein product: CASSYTLLNYGYTF.

The rearrangement uses TRBV10-2 and TRBJ2-7; D perhaps matches TRBD2 (6 bases). The CDR3 is 14 residues long. V lost 5 bases and J lost 5, with 16 bases in between. Germline values: CDR1 WSHSY, CDR2 SAAADI. The CDR3: CASSIETSFNEQYF. CDR3 sequence (DNA): TGCGCCAGCAGTATAGAGACTAGTTTCAACGAGCAGTACTTC.

The CDR3 sequence: CASSRLKDEQFF. The CDR3 nucleotides read TGTGCCAGCAGCCGACTCAAGGATGAGCAGTTCTTC. The chain combines TRBV14 with TRBJ2-1; no clear D. Looked up from germline, CDR1 is SGHDN and CDR2 is FVKESK. The V and J ends lost 4 bases and 8 bases respectively, with 9 bases between them. This CDR3 contains 12 residues.

CDR3 sequence (DNA): TGTGCCAGCAGCGCCCGGTGGGGGCAGGTGAGCACAGATACGCAGTATTTT. Encoded protein: CASSARWGQVSTDTQYF. This chain uses TRBV9 with TRBJ2-3; TRBD1 is a possible D gene (6 bases). The CDR3 covers 17 residues. The ends were cut back, 3 bases at V and 0 bases at J, with 17 bases in the middle. Germline CDR1 is SGDLS and CDR2 is YYNGEE.

The chain combines TRBV30 with TRBJ2-1; 9 nucleotides match TRBD2. CDR1 is GTSNPN and CDR2 is SVGIG in the germline V gene (reference sequence). There are 15 residues in the CDR3. V gave up 0 bases and J gave up 8 bases; unmatched junction bases: 8. CDR3 DNA: TGTGCCTGGAGTGTACTTGGCGGGGGGGCATATGAGCAGTTCTTC. Translating it yields CAWSVLGGGAYEQFF.

The rearrangement joins TRBV28 to TRBJ2-5; 7 bases line up with TRBD2. The CDR3 has 14 residues. The ends lost 3 bases at V and 6 bases at J; junction bases unmatched: 7. Germline assignment: CDR1 MDHEN and CDR2 SYDVKM. DNA for the CDR3: TGTGCCAGCAGTTTTTGGGAGGGTCGCAAGACCCAGTACTTC. Amino acids: CASSFWEGRKTQYF.

This clone is a singleton in its sample. This chain connects TRBV7-8 to TRBJ2-7; 7 bases match TRBD2. Germline V gene data show CDR1 as SGHVS and CDR2 as FQNEAQ. The CDR3 is 16 residues long. V trimming: 1 base; J trimming: 0 bases; junction bases outside the gene matches: 6. CDR3 DNA: TGTGCCAGCAGCTTAGTCACAGCGGGAAGCTCCTACGAGCAGTACTTC. This translates into CASSLVTAGSSYEQYF.

This chain uses TRBV4-1 with TRBJ1-2, with 7 nucleotides matching TRBD1. This CDR3 is built from 14 residues. CDR1 and CDR2 from the germline V gene are MGHRA and YSYEKL. Trimming removed 3 bases from V and 6 bases from J; junction bases left unmatched: 7. The CDR3 region is CASSHPGTVNGYTF. DNA for the CDR3: TGCGCCAGCAGCCACCCCGGGACAGTAAATGGCTACACCTTC.

The chain couples TRBV28 to TRBJ2-3, with 9 bases matching TRBD2. CDR3 size: 15 residues. V shed 2 bases and J 6 bases; nucleotides not matched to a gene: 6. Per germline, CDR1 MDHEN and CDR2 SYDVKM. CDR3 sequence: CASSLRAGGRDTQYF. CDR3 coding DNA: TGTGCCAGCAGTTTAAGGGCGGGAGGGCGGGATACGCAGTATTTT.

The chain links TRBV5-1 to TRBJ2-5; a possible D gene is TRBD1 (6 bases). Gene TRBJ2-7 matches the end of the DNA better, so the J call may be wrong. This CDR3 comprises 16 residues. Looked up from germline, CDR1 is SGHRS and CDR2 is YFSETQ. The CDR3 loop reads CASSSGGGGGIYEQYF. The CDR3 DNA is TGCGCCAGCAGTTCTGGGGGCGGTGGGGGTATCTACGAGCAGTACTTC.

In this sample, this clone turned up once. The chain links TRBV30 to TRBJ1-1, with TRBD1 matching over 7 bases. The V and J ends lost 3 bases and 0 bases, in that order; junction bases with no gene match: 10. From germline, CDR1 is GTSNPN and CDR2 SVGIG (reference sequence). The CDR3 loop spans 16 amino acids. CDR3 in DNA: TGTGCCTGGAGAAGACTTCGGGACAGCCTGAACACTGAAGCTTTCTTT. Amino acids: CAWRRLRDSLNTEAFF.